The 2 T cell receptor beta chains below all came from one sample that was sequenced in a study of T cells in Graves' hyperthyroidism and ophthalmopathy. Amplification of TCR beta CDR3 regions was performed using RNA transcripts as template. A set of HTBI primers served as the primers for a first-round RT-PCR of the TCR CDR3. TCRdb recomputed calls from the multiplex PCR reads with MiXCR, one row per CDR3 protein. The sample lists roughly 700,000 distinct CDR3 sequences, 35% seen once, with around 32% in the top ten. The specimen sequenced was blood. The source is a woman aged 40 to 55 with Graves' hyperthyroidism.

This clonotype came up many times. This chain uses TRBV7-8 with TRBJ2-5; TRBD2 matches at 8 bases. The germline CDR1 and CDR2 sequences are SGHVS and FQNEAQ. The CDR3 has 15 amino acids. Unmatched junction bases numbered 9, after V lost 4 bases and J lost 5 bases. In DNA form, the CDR3 reads TGTGCCAGCAGCTGGCCGGCGGGGGGCGGGGAGACCCAGTACTTC. Its translation: CASSWPAGGGETQYF.

This clonotype has just a few counts. V and J are TRBV7-9 and TRBJ2-7; D might be TRBD1 (5 bases). CDR3 length equals 15 residues. Trimming stripped 3 bases from V and 2 bases from J, with 14 bases between. CDR1 SEHNR and CDR2 FQNEAQ come from the germline V gene (reference sequence). CDR3 nucleotide sequence: TGTGCCAGCAGCTTGACGAACAGGCCTGCCTACGAGCAGTACTTC. Translating it yields CASSLTNRPAYEQYF.